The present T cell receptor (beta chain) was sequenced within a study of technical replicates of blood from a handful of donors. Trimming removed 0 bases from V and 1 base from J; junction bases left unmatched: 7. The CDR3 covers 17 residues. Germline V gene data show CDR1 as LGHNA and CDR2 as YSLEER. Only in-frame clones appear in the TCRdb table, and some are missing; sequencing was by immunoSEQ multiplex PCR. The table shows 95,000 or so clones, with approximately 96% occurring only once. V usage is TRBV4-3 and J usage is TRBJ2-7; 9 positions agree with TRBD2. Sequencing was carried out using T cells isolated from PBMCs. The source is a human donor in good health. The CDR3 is CASSQEGWREGSYEQYF. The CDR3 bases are TGCGCCAGCAGCCAAGAGGGGTGGCGGGAGGGATCCTACGAGCAGTACTTC.